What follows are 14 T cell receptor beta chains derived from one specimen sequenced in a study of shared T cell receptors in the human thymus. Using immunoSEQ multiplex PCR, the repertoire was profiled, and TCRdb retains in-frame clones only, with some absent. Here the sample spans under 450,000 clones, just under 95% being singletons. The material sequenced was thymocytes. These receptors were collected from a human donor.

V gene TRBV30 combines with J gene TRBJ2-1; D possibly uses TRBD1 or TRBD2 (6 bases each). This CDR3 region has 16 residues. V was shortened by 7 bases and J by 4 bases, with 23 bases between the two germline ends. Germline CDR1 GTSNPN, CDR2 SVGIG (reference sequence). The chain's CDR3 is CASWARGGREYNEQFF. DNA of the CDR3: TGTGCCTCCTGGGCCCGTGGGGGCCGGGAGTACAATGAGCAGTTCTTC.

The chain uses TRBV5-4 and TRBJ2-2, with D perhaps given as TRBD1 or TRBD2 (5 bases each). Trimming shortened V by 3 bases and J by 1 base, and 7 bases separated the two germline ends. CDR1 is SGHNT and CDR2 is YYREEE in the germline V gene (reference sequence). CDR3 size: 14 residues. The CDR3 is CASSCGGNTGELFF. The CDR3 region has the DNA TGTGCCAGCAGCTGTGGGGGGAACACCGGGGAGCTGTTTTTT.

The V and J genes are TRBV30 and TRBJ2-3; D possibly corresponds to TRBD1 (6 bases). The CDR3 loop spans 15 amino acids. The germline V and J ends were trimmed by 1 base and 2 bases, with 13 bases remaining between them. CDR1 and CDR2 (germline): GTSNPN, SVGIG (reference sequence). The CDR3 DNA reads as TGTGCCTGGAGTGAACAGGGCTTTCACACAGATACGCAGTATTTT. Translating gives CAWSEQGFHTDTQYF.

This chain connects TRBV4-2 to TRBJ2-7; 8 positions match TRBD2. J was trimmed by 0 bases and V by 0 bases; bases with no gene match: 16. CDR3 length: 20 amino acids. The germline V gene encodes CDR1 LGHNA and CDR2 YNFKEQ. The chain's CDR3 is CASSQEGRIISGDCSYEQYF. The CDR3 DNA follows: TGTGCCAGCAGCCAAGAAGGGCGGATTATTAGCGGGGACTGCTCCTACGAGCAGTACTTC.

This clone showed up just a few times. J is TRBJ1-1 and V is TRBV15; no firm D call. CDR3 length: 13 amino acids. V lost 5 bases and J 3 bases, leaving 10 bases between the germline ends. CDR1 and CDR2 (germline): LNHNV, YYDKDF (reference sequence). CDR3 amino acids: CATSGEAHTEAFF. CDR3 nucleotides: TGTGCCACCAGCGGGGAGGCGCACACTGAAGCTTTCTTT. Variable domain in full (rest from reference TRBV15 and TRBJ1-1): DAMVIQNPRYQVTQFGKPVTLSCSQTLNHNVMYWYQQKSSQAPKLLFHYYDKDFNNEADTPDNFQSRRPNTSFCFLDIRSPGLGDTAMYLCATSGEAHTEAFFGQGTRLTVV.

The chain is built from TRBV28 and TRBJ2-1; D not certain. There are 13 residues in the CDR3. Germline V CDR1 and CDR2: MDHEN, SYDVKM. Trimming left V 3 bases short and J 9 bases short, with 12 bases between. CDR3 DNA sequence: TGTGCCAGCAGTTTGCGTCCTAGGAGTGAGCAGTTCTTC. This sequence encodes CASSLRPRSEQFF.

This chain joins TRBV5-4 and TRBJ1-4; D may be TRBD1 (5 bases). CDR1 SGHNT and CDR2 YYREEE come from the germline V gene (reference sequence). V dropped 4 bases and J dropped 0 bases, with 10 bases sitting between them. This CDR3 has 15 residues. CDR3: CASSPRGATNEKLFF. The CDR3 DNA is TGTGCCAGCAGCCCAAGGGGCGCAACTAATGAAAAACTGTTTTTT.

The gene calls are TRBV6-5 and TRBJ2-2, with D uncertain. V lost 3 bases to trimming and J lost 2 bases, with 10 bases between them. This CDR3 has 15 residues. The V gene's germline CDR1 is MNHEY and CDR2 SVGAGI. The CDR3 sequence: CASSYYSRNTGELFF. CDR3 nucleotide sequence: TGTGCCAGCAGTTATTATTCTCGAAACACCGGGGAGCTGTTTTTT.

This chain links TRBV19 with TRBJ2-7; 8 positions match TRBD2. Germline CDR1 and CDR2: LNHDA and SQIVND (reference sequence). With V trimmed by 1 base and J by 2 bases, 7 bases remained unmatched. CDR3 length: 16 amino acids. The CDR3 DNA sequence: TGTGCCAGTAGTATAGTTGGGGCGGGGGGCACCTACGAGCAGTACTTC. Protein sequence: CASSIVGAGGTYEQYF. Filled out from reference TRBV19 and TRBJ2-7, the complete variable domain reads DGGITQSPKYLFRKEGQNVTLSCEQNLNHDAMYWYRQDPGQGLRLIYYSQIVNDFQKGDIAEGYSVSREKKESFPLTVTSAQKNPTAFYLCASSIVGAGGTYEQYFGPGTRLTVT.

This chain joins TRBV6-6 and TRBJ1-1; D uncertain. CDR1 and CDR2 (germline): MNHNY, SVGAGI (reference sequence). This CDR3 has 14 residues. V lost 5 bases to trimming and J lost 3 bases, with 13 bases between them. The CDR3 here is CASSTRPNDTEAFF. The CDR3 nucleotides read TGTGCCAGCAGTACACGACCTAACGACACTGAAGCTTTCTTT.

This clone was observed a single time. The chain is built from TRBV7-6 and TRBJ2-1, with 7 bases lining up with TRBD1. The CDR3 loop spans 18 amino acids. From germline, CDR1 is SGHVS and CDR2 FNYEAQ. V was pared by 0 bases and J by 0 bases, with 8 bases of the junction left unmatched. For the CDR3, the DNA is TGTGCCAGCAGCTTAGCGGGAGAGGGGGCGAGCTCCTACAATGAGCAGTTCTTC. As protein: CASSLAGEGASSYNEQFF.

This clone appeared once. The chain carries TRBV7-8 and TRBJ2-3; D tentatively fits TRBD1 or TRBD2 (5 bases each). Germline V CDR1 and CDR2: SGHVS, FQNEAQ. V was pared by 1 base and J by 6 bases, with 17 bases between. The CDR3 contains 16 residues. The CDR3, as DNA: TGTGCCAGCAGCTTAGTTGGTCCCTCTAGGGACGATACGCAGTATTTT. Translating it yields CASSLVGPSRDDTQYF.

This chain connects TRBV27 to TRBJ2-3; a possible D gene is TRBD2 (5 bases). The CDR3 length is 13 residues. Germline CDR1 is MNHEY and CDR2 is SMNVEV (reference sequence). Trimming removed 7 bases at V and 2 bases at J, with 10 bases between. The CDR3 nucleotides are TGTGCCAGCAAAGGGAGATACACAGATACGCAGTATTTT. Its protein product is CASKGRYTDTQYF.

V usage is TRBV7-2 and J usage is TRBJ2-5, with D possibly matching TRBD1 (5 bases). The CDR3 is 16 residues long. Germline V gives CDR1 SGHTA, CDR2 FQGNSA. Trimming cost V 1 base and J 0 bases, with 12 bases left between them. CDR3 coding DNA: TGTGCCAGCAGCTTAGTCCCTGACAGATACCAAGAGACCCAGTACTTC. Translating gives CASSLVPDRYQETQYF.